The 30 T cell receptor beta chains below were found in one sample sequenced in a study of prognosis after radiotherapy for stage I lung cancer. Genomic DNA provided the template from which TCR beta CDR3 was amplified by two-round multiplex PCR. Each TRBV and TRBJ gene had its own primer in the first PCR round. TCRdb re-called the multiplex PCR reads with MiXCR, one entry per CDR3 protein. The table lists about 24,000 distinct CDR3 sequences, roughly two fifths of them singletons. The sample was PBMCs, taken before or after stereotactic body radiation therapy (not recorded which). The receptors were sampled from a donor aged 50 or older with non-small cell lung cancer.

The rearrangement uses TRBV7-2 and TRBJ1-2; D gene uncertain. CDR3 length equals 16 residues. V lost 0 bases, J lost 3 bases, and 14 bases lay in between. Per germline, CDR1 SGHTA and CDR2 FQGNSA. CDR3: CASSLAAMGKYYGYTF. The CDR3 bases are TGTGCCAGCAGCTTAGCCGCTATGGGGAAGTACTATGGCTACACCTTC.

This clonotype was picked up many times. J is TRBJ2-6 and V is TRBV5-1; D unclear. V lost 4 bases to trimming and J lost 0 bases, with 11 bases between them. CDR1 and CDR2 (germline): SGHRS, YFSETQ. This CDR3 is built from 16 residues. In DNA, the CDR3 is TGCGCCAGCAGCCCAGACCCGGGCTCTGGGGCCAACGTCCTGACTTTC. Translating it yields CASSPDPGSGANVLTF.

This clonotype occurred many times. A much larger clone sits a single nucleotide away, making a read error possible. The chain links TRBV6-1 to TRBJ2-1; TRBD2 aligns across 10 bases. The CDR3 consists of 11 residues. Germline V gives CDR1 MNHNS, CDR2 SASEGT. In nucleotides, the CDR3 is TGTGCCGGCAGCAGCGGGAGGGGTGGGTTCTTC. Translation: CAGSSGRGGFF.

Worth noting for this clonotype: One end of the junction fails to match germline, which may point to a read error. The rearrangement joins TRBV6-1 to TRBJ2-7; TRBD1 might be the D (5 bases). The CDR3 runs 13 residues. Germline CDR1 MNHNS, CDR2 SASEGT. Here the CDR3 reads CASRTGSSCEQYF. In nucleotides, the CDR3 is TGTGCCAGCAGAACAGGTAGCTCCTGCGAGCAGTACTTC.

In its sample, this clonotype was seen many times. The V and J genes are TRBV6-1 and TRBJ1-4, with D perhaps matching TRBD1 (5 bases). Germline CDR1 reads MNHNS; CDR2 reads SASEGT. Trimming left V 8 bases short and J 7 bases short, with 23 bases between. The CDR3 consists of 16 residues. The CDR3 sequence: CASRIREIQSGEKLFF. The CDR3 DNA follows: TGTGCCAGCCGCATCAGGGAAATCCAGTCGGGTGAAAAACTGTTTTTT.

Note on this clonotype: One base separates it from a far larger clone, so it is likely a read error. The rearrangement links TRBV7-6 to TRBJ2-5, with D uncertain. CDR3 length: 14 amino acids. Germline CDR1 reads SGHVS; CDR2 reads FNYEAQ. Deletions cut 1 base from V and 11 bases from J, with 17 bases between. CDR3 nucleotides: TGTGCCAGCAGCTTAGTATTCGGGTACAATGAGCAGTACTTC. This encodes CASSLVFGYNEQYF.

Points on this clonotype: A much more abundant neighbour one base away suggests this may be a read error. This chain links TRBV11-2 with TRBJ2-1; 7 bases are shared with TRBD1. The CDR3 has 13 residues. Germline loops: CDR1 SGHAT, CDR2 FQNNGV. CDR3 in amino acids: CATGTELNNERFF. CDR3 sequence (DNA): TGTGCCACCGGGACAGAACTCAACAATGAGCGGTTCTTC.

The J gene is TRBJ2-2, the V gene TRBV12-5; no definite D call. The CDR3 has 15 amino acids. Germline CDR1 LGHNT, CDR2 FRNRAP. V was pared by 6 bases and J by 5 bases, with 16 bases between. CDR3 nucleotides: TGTGCTAGTGGGTTACAGTGGACGTTGACCGGGGAGCTGTTTTTT. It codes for CASGLQWTLTGELFF. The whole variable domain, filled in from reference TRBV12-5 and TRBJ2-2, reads DARVTQTPRHKVTEMGQEVTMRCQPILGHNTVFWYRQTMMQGLELLAYFRNRAPLDDSGMPKDRFSAEMPDATLATLKIQPSEPRDSAVYFCASGLQWTLTGELFFGEGSRLTVL.

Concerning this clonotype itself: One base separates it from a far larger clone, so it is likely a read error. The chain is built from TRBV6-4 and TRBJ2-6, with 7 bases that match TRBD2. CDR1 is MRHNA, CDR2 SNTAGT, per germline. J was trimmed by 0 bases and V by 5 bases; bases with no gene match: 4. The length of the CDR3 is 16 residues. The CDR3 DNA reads TGTGCCAGCAGTCCCACTAGCGACTCTGGGGCCAACGTCCTGACTTTC. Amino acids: CASSPTSDSGANVLTF.

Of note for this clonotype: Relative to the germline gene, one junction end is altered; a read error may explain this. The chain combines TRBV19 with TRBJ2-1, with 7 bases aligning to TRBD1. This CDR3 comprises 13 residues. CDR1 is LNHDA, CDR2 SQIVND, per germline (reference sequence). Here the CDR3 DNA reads TGTTCCAGTAGTCCAACAGGGGTGGTTGAGCCGTTCTTC. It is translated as CSSSPTGVVEPFF. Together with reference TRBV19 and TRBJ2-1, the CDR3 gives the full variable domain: DGGITQSPKYLFRKEGQNVTLSCEQNLNHDAMYWYRQDPGQGLRLIYYSQIVNDFQKGDIAEGYSVSREKKESFPLTVTSAQKNPTAFYLCSSSPTGVVEPFFGPGTRLTVL.

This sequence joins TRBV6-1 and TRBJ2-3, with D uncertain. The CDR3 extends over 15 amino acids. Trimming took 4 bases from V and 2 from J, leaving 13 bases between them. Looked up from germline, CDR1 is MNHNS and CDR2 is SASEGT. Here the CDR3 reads CASSVTALSTDTQYF. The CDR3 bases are TGTGCCAGCAGTGTGACTGCGCTCTCCACAGATACGCAGTATTTT.

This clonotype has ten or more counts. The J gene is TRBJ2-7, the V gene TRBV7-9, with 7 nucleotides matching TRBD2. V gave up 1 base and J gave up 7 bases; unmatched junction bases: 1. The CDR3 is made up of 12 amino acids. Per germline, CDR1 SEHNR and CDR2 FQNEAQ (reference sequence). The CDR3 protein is CASSLEAGEQYF. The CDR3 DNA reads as TGTGCCAGCAGCTTAGAAGCGGGGGAGCAGTACTTC.

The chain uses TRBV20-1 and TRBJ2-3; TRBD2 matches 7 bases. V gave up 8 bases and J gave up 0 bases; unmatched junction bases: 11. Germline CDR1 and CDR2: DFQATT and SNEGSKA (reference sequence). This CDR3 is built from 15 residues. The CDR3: CSISGRVPSTDTQYF. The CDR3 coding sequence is TGCAGTATCTCAGGGAGGGTACCTAGCACAGATACGCAGTATTTT.

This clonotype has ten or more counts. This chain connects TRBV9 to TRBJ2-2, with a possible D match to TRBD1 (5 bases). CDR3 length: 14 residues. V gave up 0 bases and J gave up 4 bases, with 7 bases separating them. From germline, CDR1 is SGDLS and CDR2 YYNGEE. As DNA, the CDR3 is TGTGCCAGCAGCGTAGCAGGGTCCACCGGGGAGCTGTTTTTT. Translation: CASSVAGSTGELFF.

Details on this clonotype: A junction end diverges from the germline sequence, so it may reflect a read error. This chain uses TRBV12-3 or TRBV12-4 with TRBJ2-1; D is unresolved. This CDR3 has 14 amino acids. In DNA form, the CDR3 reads TGTTCCAGCAATCCGTGCCCACCCTACAATGAGCAGTTCTTC. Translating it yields CSSNPCPPYNEQFF.

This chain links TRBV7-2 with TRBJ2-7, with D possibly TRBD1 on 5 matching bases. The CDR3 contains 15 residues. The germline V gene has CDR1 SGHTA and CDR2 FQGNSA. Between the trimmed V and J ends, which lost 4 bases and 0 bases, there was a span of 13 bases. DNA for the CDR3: TGTGCCAGCAGCTCCGACAGTGTATACTCCTACGAGCAGTACTTC. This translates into CASSSDSVYSYEQYF.

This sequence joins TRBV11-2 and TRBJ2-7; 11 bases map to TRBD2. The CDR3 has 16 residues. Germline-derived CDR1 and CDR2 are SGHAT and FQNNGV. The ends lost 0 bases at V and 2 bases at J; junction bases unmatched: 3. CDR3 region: CASSLELAGDPYEQYF. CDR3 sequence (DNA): TGTGCCAGCAGCTTAGAACTAGCGGGAGACCCCTACGAGCAGTACTTC.

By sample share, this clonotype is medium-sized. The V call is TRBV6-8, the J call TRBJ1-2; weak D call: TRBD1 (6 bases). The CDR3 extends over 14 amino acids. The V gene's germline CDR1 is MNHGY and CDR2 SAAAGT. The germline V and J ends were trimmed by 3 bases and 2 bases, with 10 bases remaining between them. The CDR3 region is CASSYQGQNYGYTF. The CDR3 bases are TGTGCCAGCAGTTATCAGGGGCAGAACTATGGCTACACCTTC.

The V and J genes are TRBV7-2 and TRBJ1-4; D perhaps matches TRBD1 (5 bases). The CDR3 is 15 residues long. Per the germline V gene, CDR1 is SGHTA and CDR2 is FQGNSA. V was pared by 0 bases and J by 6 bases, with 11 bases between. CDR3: CASSLAQGMHEKLFF. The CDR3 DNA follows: TGTGCCAGCAGCTTAGCGCAGGGCATGCATGAAAAACTGTTTTTT.

In DNA, the CDR3 is TGTGCCAGCACCCTACGCGGGAGCACTCCGGCGGAGCAGTACTTC. It translates to CASTLRGSTPAEQYF. V and J are TRBV6-2 or TRBV6-3 and TRBJ2-7; 7 positions agree with TRBD2. The CDR3 covers 15 residues. Looked up from germline, CDR1 is MNHEY and CDR2 is SVGEGT. The V and J ends lost 7 bases and 7 bases, in that order; junction bases with no gene match: 16.

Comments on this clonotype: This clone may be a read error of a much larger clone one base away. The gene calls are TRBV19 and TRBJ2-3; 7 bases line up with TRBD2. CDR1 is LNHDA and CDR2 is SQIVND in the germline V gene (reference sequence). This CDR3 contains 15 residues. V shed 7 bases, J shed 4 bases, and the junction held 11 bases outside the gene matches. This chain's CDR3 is CASNGLEGVPDTQYF. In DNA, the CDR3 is TGTGCCAGTAATGGACTAGAGGGAGTCCCAGATACGCAGTATTTT.

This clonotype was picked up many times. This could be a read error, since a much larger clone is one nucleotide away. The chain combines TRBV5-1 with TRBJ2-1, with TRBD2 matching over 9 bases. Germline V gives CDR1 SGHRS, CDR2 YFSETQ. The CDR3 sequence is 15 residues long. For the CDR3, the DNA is TGCGCCAGCAGCTTGGACTTAGCGGGAGCGGGGGAGCAGCTCTTC. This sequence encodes CASSLDLAGAGEQLF. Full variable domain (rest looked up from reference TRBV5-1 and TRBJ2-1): KAGVTQTPRYLIKTRGQQVTLSCSPISGHRSVSWYQQTPGQGLQFLFEYFSETQRNKGNFPGRFSGRQFSNSRSEMNVSTLELGDSALYLCASSLDLAGAGEQLFGPGTRLTVL.

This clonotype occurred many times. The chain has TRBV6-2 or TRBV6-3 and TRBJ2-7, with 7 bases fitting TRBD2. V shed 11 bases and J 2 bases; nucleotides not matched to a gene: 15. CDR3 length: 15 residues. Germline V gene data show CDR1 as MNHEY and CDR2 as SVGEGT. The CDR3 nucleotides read TGTGCCTGTCGGTCCGGATCTAGCGGAGCCTACGAGCAGTACTTC. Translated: CACRSGSSGAYEQYF.

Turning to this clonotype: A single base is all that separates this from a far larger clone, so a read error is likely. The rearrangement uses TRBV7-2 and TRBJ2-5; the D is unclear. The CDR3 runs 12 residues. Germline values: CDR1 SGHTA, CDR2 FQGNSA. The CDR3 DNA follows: TGTGACAGCAGCTCAGGCGCTTTGACCCAGTACTTC. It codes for CDSSSGALTQYF.

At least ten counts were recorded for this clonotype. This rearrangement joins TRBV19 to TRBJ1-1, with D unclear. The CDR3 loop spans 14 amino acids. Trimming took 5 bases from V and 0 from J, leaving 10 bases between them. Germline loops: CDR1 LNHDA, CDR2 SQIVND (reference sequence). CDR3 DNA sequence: TGTGCCAGTAGTTGGGCGGGAATGAACACTGAAGCTTTCTTT. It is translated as CASSWAGMNTEAFF.

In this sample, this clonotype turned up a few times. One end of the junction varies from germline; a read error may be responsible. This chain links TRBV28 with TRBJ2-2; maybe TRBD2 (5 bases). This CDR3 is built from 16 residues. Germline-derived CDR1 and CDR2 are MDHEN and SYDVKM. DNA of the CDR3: TGTGCCAGCAGTTTGGATACAGACACGAACACCGGGGATCTGTTTTTT. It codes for CASSLDTDTNTGDLFF.

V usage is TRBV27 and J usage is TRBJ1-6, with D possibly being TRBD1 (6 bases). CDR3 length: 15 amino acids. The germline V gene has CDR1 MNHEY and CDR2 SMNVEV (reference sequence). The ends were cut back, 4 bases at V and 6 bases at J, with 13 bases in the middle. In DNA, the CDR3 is TGTGCCAGCAGTTCAACAGGGAAGGTTAATTCACCCCTCCACTTT. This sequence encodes CASSSTGKVNSPLHF.

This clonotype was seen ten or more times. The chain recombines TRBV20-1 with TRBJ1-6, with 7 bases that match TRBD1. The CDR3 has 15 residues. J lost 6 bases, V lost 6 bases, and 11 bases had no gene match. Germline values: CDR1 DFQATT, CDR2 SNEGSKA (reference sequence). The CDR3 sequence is CSAMEAGGSNSPLHF. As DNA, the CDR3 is TGCAGTGCCATGGAGGCAGGGGGTAGTAATTCACCCCTCCACTTT.

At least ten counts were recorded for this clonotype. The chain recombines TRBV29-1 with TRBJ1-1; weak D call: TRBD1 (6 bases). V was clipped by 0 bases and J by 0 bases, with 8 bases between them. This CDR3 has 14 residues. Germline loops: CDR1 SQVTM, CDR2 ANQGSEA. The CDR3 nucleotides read TGCAGCGTTGAAGACAGGGGCCTGAACACTGAAGCTTTCTTT. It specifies CSVEDRGLNTEAFF. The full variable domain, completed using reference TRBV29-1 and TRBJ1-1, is SAVISQKPSRDICQRGTSLTIQCQVDSQVTMMFWYRQQPGQSLTLIATANQGSEATYESGFVIDKFPISRPNLTFSTLTVSNMSPEDSSIYLCSVEDRGLNTEAFFGQGTRLTVV.

CDR3 sequence reads: CASSLDRDWTEAFF. Here the CDR3 DNA reads TGTGCCAGCAGCTTGGACAGGGACTGGACTGAAGCTTTCTTT. The chain carries TRBV5-4 and TRBJ1-1; D perhaps matches TRBD1 (6 bases). Deletions cut 0 bases from V and 5 bases from J, with 11 bases between. CDR3 length: 14 residues. CDR1 and CDR2 from the germline V gene are SGHNT and YYREEE (reference sequence).